The present TCR beta chain was sequenced within a study of CD8 T cells in ankylosing spondylitis. The study's findings and limits: Both synovial fluid and blood in reactive arthritis had previously been reported to carry some motif variants. Made up of about eight highly homologous variants, a TCR beta motif appeared characteristic of ankylosing spondylitis blood. Within matched ankylosing spondylitis synovial fluid, disease-linked clones were reportedly significantly enriched.

In regard to this clonotype: Its target is unknown.

In making TCR beta libraries, quantitative 5'-RACE with molecular barcodes was used. MiXCR was run by TCRdb on the 5' RACE reads, yielding one entry per CDR3 protein. The sample consists of roughly 48,000 distinct CDR3 sequences, 7.4% of them appearing once. This CDR3 is 17 amino acids long. With 0 bases clipped from V and 3 bases from J, the junction kept 9 bases outside the gene matches. Germline V gene sequence: CDR1 KGHSH, CDR2 LQKENI. This sequence was found in a female donor with ankylosing spondylitis or in good health (not recorded which). The chain couples TRBV18 to TRBJ2-5; 8 bases map to TRBD1. The sample comprised blood, either unsorted or a sorted T cell fraction (not recorded which). The CDR3 loop is CASSPPDRGNSEETQYF. The CDR3 DNA reads as TGTGCCAGCTCACCACCTGACAGGGGCAATTCGGAAGAGACCCAGTACTTC.